This is a list of T cell receptor beta chains from one sample in a study of T cells in tumors after PD-1 blockade. TCRdb's table, derived via immunoSEQ multiplex PCR, lists solely in-frame clones and lacks some. The sample includes 7,000 to 9,500 clones, around 74% seen only once; the top ten take more than 7%. This material consisted of tumor tissue, taken after anti-PD-1 treatment. The receptors originated from a human donor with basal cell carcinoma. CDR3s include the opening cysteine and the closing phenylalanine or tryptophan. Fields, in order: CDR3 length, D gene, clone size, V gene, J gene, CDR3 DNA, CDR3 protein. D genes are given only for firm matches. Clone size is shown for a subset of rows, as once, few, many or a class of expanded clone.

13	NA	once	TRBV15	TRBJ1-6	TGTGCCACCAGCAACTCCTATAATTCACCCCTCCACTTT	CATSNSYNSPLHF
16	TRBD1	few	TRBV7-2	TRBJ1-2	TGTGCCAGCAGCCCCGGGACAGCCCTAACGGGCTATGGCTACACCTTC	CASSPGTALTGYGYTF
14	NA	NA	TRBV7-2	TRBJ2-7	TGTGCCAGCAGCCCCTCCGGATGGGCCTACGAGCAGTACTTC	CASSPSGWAYEQYF
14	NA	NA	TRBV28	TRBJ2-5	TGTGCCAGCAGCGTATGGGGGGACCAAGAGACCCAGTACTTC	CASSVWGDQETQYF
13	TRBD1	NA	TRBV7-9	TRBJ2-7	TGTGCCAGCAGCTCAATACAGGGGTTTGAGCAGTACTTC	CASSSIQGFEQYF
15	NA	NA	TRBV5-4	TRBJ2-5	TGTGCCAGCAGCTCCCGATATAAGGGGGAAGAGACCCAGTACTTC	CASSSRYKGEETQYF
21	TRBD2	medium-sized	TRBV6-1	TRBJ2-7	TGTGCCAGCAGTGAATCCGACTTACTATCACCGGTCGGGACTAGCACCTACGAGCAGTACTTC	CASSESDLLSPVGTSTYEQYF
13	NA	few	TRBV28	TRBJ2-5	TGTGCCACCGAGAATGGGGGCGCAGAGACCCAGTACTTC	CATENGGAETQYF
16	TRBD1	once	TRBV7-6	TRBJ2-5	TGTGCCAGCAGCGCTAAACAGGGGGCGCCCCAAGAGACCCAGTACTTC	CASSAKQGAPQETQYF
14	NA	NA	TRBV7-6	TRBJ2-7	TGTGCCAGCAGTCAGGAGATGGGGTACTACGAGCAGTACTTC	CASSQEMGYYEQYF
14	NA	NA	TRBV5-1	TRBJ2-5	TGCGCCAGCAGCCCGGGCCGGGAACAAGAGACCCAGTACTTC	CASSPGREQETQYF
12	TRBD1	NA	TRBV6-5	TRBJ1-1	TGTGCCAGCAGCGACAGGGGAGATGAAGCTTTCTTT	CASSDRGDEAFF
14	NA	NA	TRBV2	TRBJ2-3	TGTGCCAGCAGGCCGCGCGTCATGGAACATACGCAGTATTTT	CASRPRVMEHTQYF
14	NA	NA	TRBV5-1	TRBJ2-7	TGCGCCAGCAGCTTTGGAGGTCTCTCCTACGAGCAGTACTTC	CASSFGGLSYEQYF
16	NA	NA	TRBV9	TRBJ2-1	TGTGCCAGCAGCGTAGTCGGCGGGGGCATGTACAATGAGCAGTTCTTC	CASSVVGGGMYNEQFF
15	NA	NA	TRBV28	TRBJ1-3	TGTGCCAGCACTTCCTCAGGGCCACGCCGAAACACCATATATTTT	CASTSSGPRRNTIYF
19	TRBD2	once	TRBV2	TRBJ2-1	TGTGCCAGCAGTGACGGGGGGGCGCGGGAGGGGAGCTCCTACAATGAGCAGTTCTTC	CASSDGGAREGSSYNEQFF
15	NA	NA	TRBV6-5	TRBJ1-6	TGTGCCAGCAGCTATGACTGGGGTGATAATTCACCCCTCCACTTT	CASSYDWGDNSPLHF
15	NA	once	TRBV27	TRBJ1-6	TGTGCCAGCGCCAGGGACATTGCCTATAATTCACCCCTCCACTTT	CASARDIAYNSPLHF
14	TRBD2	NA	TRBV7-2	TRBJ2-7	TGTGCCAGCAGTTCACCGGGAGGCACCTACGAGCAGTACTTC	CASSSPGGTYEQYF
14	NA	few	TRBV3-1/TRBV3-2	TRBJ2-7	TGTGCCAGCAGCCAAGGACAGAATTCCTACGAGCAGTACTTC	CASSQGQNSYEQYF
16	NA	NA	TRBV5-6	TRBJ2-5	TGTGCCAGCAGCTTGGGGGCAGGGGTAAAAAGGGAGACCCAGTACTTC	CASSLGAGVKRETQYF
16	NA	NA	TRBV4-2	TRBJ2-3	TGTGCCAGCAGCCAAGAGGCGTGGGGGCCCACAGATACGCAGTATTTT	CASSQEAWGPTDTQYF
15	TRBD2	NA	TRBV4-2	TRBJ2-7	TGTGCCAGCAGCCAAGGGTCAGCGGGAGTGGGGGAGCAGTACTTC	CASSQGSAGVGEQYF